This T cell receptor beta chain was recorded in a study of cytomegalovirus exposure and HLA in healthy donors. Study conclusions and caveats: With high specificity and sensitivity, the classifier reportedly diagnosed cytomegalovirus status. Researchers catalogued about 150 TCR beta chains as cytomegalovirus-associated.

The method was immunoSEQ multiplex PCR; TCRdb's version includes in-frame clones alone and lacks a portion of them. The sample includes around 150,000 clones, 70% to 90% of them seen just once. Germline-derived CDR1 and CDR2 are SGHTA and FQGNSA. V dropped 5 bases and J dropped 8; count of bases not matched to a gene: 14. The CDR3 is 16 residues long. The donors were members of the validation cohort, which comprised under 150 subjects and was separate from the first cohort of several hundred subjects. A word on this clone: The antigen is not known.

The V call is TRBV7-2, the J call TRBJ2-1; 8 bases are a match to TRBD2. This TCR came from a young man in good health and CMV-seronegative. The sequenced material came from PBMCs. Here the CDR3 reads CASSQLSGSTGYEQFF. CDR3 nucleotide sequence: TGTGCCAGCAGCCAATTAAGCGGGAGTACTGGGTATGAGCAGTTCTTC.